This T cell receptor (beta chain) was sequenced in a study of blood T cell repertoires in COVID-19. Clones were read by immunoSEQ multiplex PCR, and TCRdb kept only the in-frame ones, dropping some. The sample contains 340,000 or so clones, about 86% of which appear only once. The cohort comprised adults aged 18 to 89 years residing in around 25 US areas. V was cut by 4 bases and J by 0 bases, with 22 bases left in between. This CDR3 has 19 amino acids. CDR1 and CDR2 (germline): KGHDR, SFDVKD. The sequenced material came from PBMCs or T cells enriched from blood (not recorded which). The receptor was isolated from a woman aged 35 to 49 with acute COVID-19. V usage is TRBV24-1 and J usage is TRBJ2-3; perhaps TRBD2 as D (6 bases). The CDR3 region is CATSDPTTRGTSSTDTQYF. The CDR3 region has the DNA TGTGCCACCAGTGACCCAACCACCCGGGGGACGTCTAGCACAGATACGCAGTATTTT.